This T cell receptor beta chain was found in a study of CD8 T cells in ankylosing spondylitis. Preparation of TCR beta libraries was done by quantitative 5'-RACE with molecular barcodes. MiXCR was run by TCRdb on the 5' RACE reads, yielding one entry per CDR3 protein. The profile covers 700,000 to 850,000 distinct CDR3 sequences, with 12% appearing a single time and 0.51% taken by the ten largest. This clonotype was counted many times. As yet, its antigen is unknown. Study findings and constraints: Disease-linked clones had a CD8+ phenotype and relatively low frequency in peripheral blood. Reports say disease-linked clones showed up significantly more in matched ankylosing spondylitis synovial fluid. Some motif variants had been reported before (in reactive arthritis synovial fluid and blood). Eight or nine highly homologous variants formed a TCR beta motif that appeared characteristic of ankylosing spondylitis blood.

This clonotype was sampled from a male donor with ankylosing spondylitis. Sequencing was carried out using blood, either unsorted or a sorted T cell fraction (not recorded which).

The DNA for the CDR3 is TGCAGCGTCGAGACAGGTGGGGACGAAAAACTGTTTTTT. As protein: CSVETGGDEKLFF. The J gene is TRBJ1-4, the V gene TRBV29-1, with D perhaps matching TRBD1 (6 bases). V dropped 6 bases and J dropped 8 bases, with 16 bases sitting between them. Looked up from germline, CDR1 is SQVTM and CDR2 is ANQGSEA. The CDR3 length is 13 residues.